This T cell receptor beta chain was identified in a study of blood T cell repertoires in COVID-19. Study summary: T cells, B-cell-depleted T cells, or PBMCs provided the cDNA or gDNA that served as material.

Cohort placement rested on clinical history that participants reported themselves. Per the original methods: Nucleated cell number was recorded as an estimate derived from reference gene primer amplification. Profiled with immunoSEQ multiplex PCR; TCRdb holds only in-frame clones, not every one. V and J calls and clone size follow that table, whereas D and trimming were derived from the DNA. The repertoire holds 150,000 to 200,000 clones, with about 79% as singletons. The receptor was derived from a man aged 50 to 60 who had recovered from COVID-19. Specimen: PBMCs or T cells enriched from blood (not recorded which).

CDR3 in amino acids: CASSQDRVAAYNEQFF. In DNA form, the CDR3 reads TGTGCCAGCAGCCAAGATCGGGTAGCGGCCTACAATGAGCAGTTCTTC. The V call is TRBV14, the J call TRBJ2-1; perhaps TRBD2 as D (6 bases). The germline V and J ends were trimmed by 0 bases and 2 bases, with 11 bases remaining between them. The CDR3 runs 16 residues. Germline V gives CDR1 SGHDN, CDR2 FVKESK. Full variable domain (remainder filled in from reference TRBV14 and TRBJ2-1): EAGVTQFPSHSVIEKGQTVTLRCDPISGHDNLYWYRRVMGKEIKFLLHFVKESKQDESGMPNNRFLAERTGGTYSTLKVQPAELEDSGVYFCASSQDRVAAYNEQFFGPGTRLTVL.